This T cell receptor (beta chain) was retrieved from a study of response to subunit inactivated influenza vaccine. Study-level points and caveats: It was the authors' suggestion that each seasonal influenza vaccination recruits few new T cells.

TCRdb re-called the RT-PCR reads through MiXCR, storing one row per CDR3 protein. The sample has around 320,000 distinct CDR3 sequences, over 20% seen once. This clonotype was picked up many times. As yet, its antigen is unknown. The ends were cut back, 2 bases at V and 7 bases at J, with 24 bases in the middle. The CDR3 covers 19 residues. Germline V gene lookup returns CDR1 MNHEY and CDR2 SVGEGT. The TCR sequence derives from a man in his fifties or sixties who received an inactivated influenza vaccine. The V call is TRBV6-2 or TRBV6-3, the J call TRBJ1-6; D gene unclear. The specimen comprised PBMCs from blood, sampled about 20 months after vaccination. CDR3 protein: CASSYAWAGRAFGNSPLHF. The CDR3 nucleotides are TGTGCCAGCAGTTACGCCTGGGCAGGTCGGGCTTTCGGAAATTCACCCCTCCACTTT.